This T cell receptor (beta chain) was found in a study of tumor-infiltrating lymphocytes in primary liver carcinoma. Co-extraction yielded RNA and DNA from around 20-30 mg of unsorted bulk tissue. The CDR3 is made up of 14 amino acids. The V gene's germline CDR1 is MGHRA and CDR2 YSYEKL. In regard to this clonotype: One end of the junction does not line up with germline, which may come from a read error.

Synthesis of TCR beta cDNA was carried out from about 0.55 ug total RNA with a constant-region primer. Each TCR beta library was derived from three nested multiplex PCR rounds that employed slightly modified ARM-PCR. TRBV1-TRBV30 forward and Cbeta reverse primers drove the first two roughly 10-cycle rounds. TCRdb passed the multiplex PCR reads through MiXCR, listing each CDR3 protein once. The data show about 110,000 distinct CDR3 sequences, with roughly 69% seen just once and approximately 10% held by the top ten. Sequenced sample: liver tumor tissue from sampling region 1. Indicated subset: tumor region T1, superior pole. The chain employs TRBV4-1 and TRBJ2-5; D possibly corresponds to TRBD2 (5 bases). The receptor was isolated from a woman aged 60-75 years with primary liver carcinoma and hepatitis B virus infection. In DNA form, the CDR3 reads TGCGCCAGCAGCCCTATGAGGGCCCAAGAGACACAGTACTTC. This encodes CASSPMRAQETQYF.